What follows describes a single TCR beta chain. The target antigen is unknown. Some clones are missing from TCRdb's copy, which holds only in-frame ones; the method was immunoSEQ multiplex PCR. The sample lists about 11,000 clones, about four fifths occurring once. Time point indicated: week 3, after first cycle of checkpoint inhibitor. Samples come from before therapy and from week 3 after the first blockade cycle. Response was assessed by RECIST 1.1 at 12 weeks, except a couple of rapid progressors. The CDR3 runs 15 residues. Germline V gene sequence: CDR1 GTSNPN, CDR2 SVGIG (reference sequence). V lost 4 bases, J lost 4 bases, and 7 bases stayed unmatched. This specimen comes from a study of blood T cell dynamics during melanoma immunotherapy. Whole-study findings and limits: Clones driving repertoire changes may be melanoma-specific or general immune activation.

The source material was blood, sampled from a patient treated with checkpoint blockade. This chain links TRBV30 with TRBJ2-6; 7 bases are a match to TRBD2. The clonotype comes from a human donor with melanoma. CDR3 coding DNA: TGTGCCTGGACCCTGGGGGGGTACGGGGCCAACGTCCTGACTTTC. Protein sequence: CAWTLGGYGANVLTF.